These 28 T cell receptor beta chains came from one sample sequenced in a study of identical twins. TCRdb re-derived calls from the 5' RACE reads in MiXCR, one entry per CDR3 protein. The sample yields fewer than 500,000 distinct CDR3 sequences, less than 25% seen once. This sample was shared with a second study, whose subject was T cells expressing NK-cell markers.

The specimen was CD4+ T cells sorted from blood. Receptors were obtained from a woman aged 18-35 years in good health.

The chain joins TRBV6-1 to TRBJ2-5; 8 bases are a match to TRBD2. V dropped 6 bases and J dropped 5; count of bases not matched to a gene: 11. Germline V gives CDR1 MNHNS, CDR2 SASEGT. There are 15 residues in the CDR3. CDR3 DNA sequence: TGTGCCAGCAGCCGGGGGGGCATTTGGTATGAGACCCAGTACTTC. As protein: CASSRGGIWYETQYF.

There are a few counts of this clonotype. V gene TRBV5-1 combines with J gene TRBJ1-1; a weak D match, TRBD1 (5 bases). Germline V gene lookup returns CDR1 SGHRS and CDR2 YFSETQ. V was shortened by 1 base and J by 6 bases, with 13 bases between the two germline ends. There are 14 residues in the CDR3. CDR3 region: CASSLKRDQAEAFF. As DNA, the CDR3 is TGCGCCAGCAGCTTGAAAAGGGACCAGGCTGAAGCTTTCTTT.

The V call is TRBV29-1, the J call TRBJ1-5; perhaps TRBD1 as D (6 bases). CDR1 SQVTM and CDR2 ANQGSEA come from the germline V gene. This CDR3 region has 13 residues. Trimming removed 5 bases at V and 5 bases at J, with 13 bases between. This CDR3 is CSVITGRDQPQHF. The DNA of the CDR3 is TGCAGCGTTATAACAGGGCGGGATCAGCCCCAGCATTTT. Using reference TRBV29-1 and TRBJ1-5 for the parts outside the CDR3, the full variable domain is SAVISQKPSRDICQRGTSLTIQCQVDSQVTMMFWYRQQPGQSLTLIATANQGSEATYESGFVIDKFPISRPNLTFSTLTVSNMSPEDSSIYLCSVITGRDQPQHFGDGTRLSIL.

This clonotype turned up a few times. In DNA form, the CDR3 reads TGTGCCATCAGTGAGGGCGGGGGCGGTTGGAATCAGCCCCAGCATTTT. Translating it yields CAISEGGGGWNQPQHF. The chain has TRBV10-3 and TRBJ1-5; tentative D call: TRBD1 (6 bases). CDR1 ENHRY and CDR2 SYGVKD come from the germline V gene. The CDR3 is made up of 16 amino acids. V gave up 2 bases and J gave up 4 bases, with 15 bases separating them.

This clonotype was recorded at least ten times. The chain is built from TRBV18 and TRBJ2-2, with D perhaps matching TRBD2 (5 bases). The germline gives CDR1 KGHSH, CDR2 LQKENI. The V and J ends lost 4 bases and 1 base respectively, with 10 bases between them. This CDR3 is built from 15 residues. The CDR3 DNA sequence: TGTGCCAGCTCACTTTCCGGGGTGAACACCGGGGAGCTGTTTTTT. The encoded protein is CASSLSGVNTGELFF.

This sequence joins TRBV20-1 and TRBJ2-7, with no clear D. Germline V CDR1 and CDR2: DFQATT, SNEGSKA (reference sequence). V lost 4 bases to trimming and J lost 1 base, with 8 bases between them. The length of the CDR3 is 12 residues. CDR3 DNA sequence: TGCAGTGCTATAGAGAATTCCTACGAGCAGTACTTC. It translates to CSAIENSYEQYF.

This clonotype has just a few counts. The chain employs TRBV5-1 and TRBJ1-1; possibly TRBD1 for D (5 bases). Trimming took 4 bases from V and 1 from J, leaving 14 bases between them. The CDR3 contains 15 residues. Per the germline V gene, CDR1 is SGHRS and CDR2 is YFSETQ. The CDR3 DNA follows: TGCGCCAGCAGCCTCAGGGACGGATCGAACACTGAAGCTTTCTTT. It is translated as CASSLRDGSNTEAFF.

The chain employs TRBV5-1 and TRBJ2-1; possibly TRBD2 for D (5 bases). Germline values: CDR1 SGHRS, CDR2 YFSETQ. V lost 3 bases, J lost 8 bases, and 21 bases lay in between. This CDR3 comprises 16 residues. The CDR3 protein is CASSSELDRPMDEQFF. The CDR3 nucleotides are TGCGCCAGCAGCTCTGAACTAGATCGCCCTATGGATGAGCAGTTCTTC.

This clonotype turned up a few times. The genes are TRBV5-1 and TRBJ2-3, with D possibly TRBD2 on 6 matching bases. The CDR3 is made up of 17 amino acids. CDR1 and CDR2 (germline): SGHRS, YFSETQ. V was pared by 0 bases and J by 6 bases, with 20 bases between. The CDR3 DNA follows: TGCGCCAGCAGCTTGGAGAGGCAGGGAGGACTTGCGGATACGCAGTATTTT. This gives the protein CASSLERQGGLADTQYF.

The chain carries TRBV5-6 and TRBJ2-5; TRBD1 agrees at 9 bases. Germline V CDR1 and CDR2: SGHDT, YYEEEE. V shed 4 bases, J shed 4 bases, and the junction held 11 bases outside the gene matches. The CDR3 spans 16 residues. CDR3 residues: CASSPNGQGWAETQYF. In nucleotides, the CDR3 is TGTGCCAGCAGCCCCAACGGACAGGGGTGGGCAGAGACCCAGTACTTC.

This clonotype was detected a few times. V is TRBV5-1 and J is TRBJ2-1; D is ambiguous. The CDR3 runs 14 residues. CDR1 is SGHRS and CDR2 is YFSETQ in the germline V gene. With 2 bases removed from V and 5 bases from J, the gap between germline ends came to 11 bases. The CDR3 DNA reads TGCGCCAGCAGCTTAGTCCAGATCGACAATGAGCAGTTCTTC. It specifies CASSLVQIDNEQFF.

CDR3 coding DNA: TGCGCCAGCAGCTTGGCGACGATAGCGGGAGACCAGCTGTTTTTT. It specifies CASSLATIAGDQLFF. The chain recombines TRBV5-1 with TRBJ2-2; TRBD2 matches 9 bases. The germline CDR1 and CDR2 sequences are SGHRS and YFSETQ. V trimming: 0 bases; J trimming: 12 bases; junction bases outside the gene matches: 9. The CDR3 runs 15 residues.

CDR3 sequence reads: CASSGRRLAKNIQYF. Here the CDR3 DNA reads TGTGCCAGCAGTGGGCGGCGGCTAGCCAAAAACATTCAGTACTTC. The chain recombines TRBV5-6 with TRBJ2-4, with D uncertain. Trimming removed 5 bases at V and 0 bases at J, with 12 bases between. The CDR3 loop spans 15 amino acids. CDR1 is SGHDT and CDR2 is YYEEEE in the germline V gene.

The rearrangement uses TRBV11-3 and TRBJ2-2; D is undetermined. V lost 5 bases, J lost 1 base, and 8 bases lay in between. CDR1 SGHNT and CDR2 YENEEA come from the germline V gene. The length of the CDR3 is 14 residues. DNA for the CDR3: TGTGCCAGCAGCCCCGACGGGAACACCGGGGAGCTGTTTTTT. Amino acids: CASSPDGNTGELFF.

V and J are TRBV9 and TRBJ2-1; 11 bases fit TRBD2. Losses at the gene ends were 4 bases for V and 9 bases for J; bases not matched to a gene: 9. There are 15 residues in the CDR3. The germline gives CDR1 SGDLS, CDR2 YYNGEE. CDR3 amino acids: CASSPQLAGVGEQFF. The CDR3 coding sequence is TGTGCCAGCAGCCCACAACTAGCGGGAGTAGGTGAGCAGTTCTTC.

The chain joins TRBV5-4 to TRBJ2-7, with TRBD2 as a possible D gene (6 bases). Germline-derived CDR1 and CDR2 are SGHNT and YYREEE (reference sequence). The V and J ends lost 4 bases and 5 bases respectively, with 10 bases between them. This CDR3 spans 12 amino acids. CDR3 DNA: TGTGCCAGCAGCCGGTGGGGGGACGAGCAGTACTTC. Its translation: CASSRWGDEQYF.

Many counts were recorded for this clonotype. This chain joins TRBV3-1 and TRBJ1-5; D uncertain. Germline V CDR1 and CDR2: LGHDT, YNNKEL (reference sequence). The CDR3 runs to 14 residues. Trimming took off 3 bases at V and 0 bases at J, with 6 bases between the two ends. The CDR3 bases are TGTGCCAGCAGCCAGAGTTATAGCAATCAGCCCCAGCATTTT. It is translated as CASSQSYSNQPQHF.

V gene TRBV20-1 combines with J gene TRBJ2-1; 11 nucleotides match TRBD2. The CDR3 spans 14 residues. J lost 7 bases, V lost 3 bases, and 5 bases had no gene match. Germline V gene lookup returns CDR1 DFQATT and CDR2 SNEGSKA (reference sequence). CDR3 loop: CSARSLAGGNEQFF. The CDR3 nucleotides are TGCAGTGCTAGGAGTCTAGCGGGGGGAAATGAGCAGTTCTTC.

The chain uses TRBV29-1 and TRBJ2-3, with D possibly TRBD2 on 6 matching bases. The ends were cut back, 3 bases at V and 6 bases at J, with 16 bases in the middle. Per the germline V gene, CDR1 is SQVTM and CDR2 is ANQGSEA. This CDR3 comprises 14 residues. This CDR3 reads CSVDDGGGRDTQYF. CDR3 sequence (DNA): TGCAGCGTTGATGACGGGGGTGGGAGGGATACGCAGTATTTT.

This clonotype was detected a few times. The J gene is TRBJ1-1, the V gene TRBV5-1; 9 bases align to TRBD1. The CDR3 is 15 residues long. Per germline, CDR1 SGHRS and CDR2 YFSETQ. Unmatched junction bases numbered 10, after V lost 4 bases and J lost 6 bases. This chain's CDR3 is CASSGAGTGRAEAFF. CDR3 nucleotides: TGCGCCAGCAGCGGAGCCGGGACAGGGAGAGCTGAAGCTTTCTTT.

The chain employs TRBV11-2 and TRBJ2-7; D is unclear. The germline CDR1 and CDR2 sequences are SGHAT and FQNNGV. The V end was cut by 8 bases, the J end by 0 bases, with 17 bases between. The CDR3 has 15 amino acids. The CDR3 nucleotides read TGTGCCAGCGGCCTCCCCCGCCGACTCTCCTACGAGCAGTACTTC. It specifies CASGLPRRLSYEQYF.

This chain connects TRBV10-3 to TRBJ2-7, with 10 bases matching TRBD1. This CDR3 comprises 16 residues. With V trimmed by 1 base and J by 2 bases, 5 bases remained unmatched. Germline lookup yields CDR1 ENHRY and CDR2 SYGVKD. DNA for the CDR3: TGTGCCATCAGTGAGTTGGGACAGGGGTCAACCTACGAGCAGTACTTC. Its translation: CAISELGQGSTYEQYF.

The J gene is TRBJ2-1, the V gene TRBV6-1, with 14 nucleotides matching TRBD2. Germline lookup yields CDR1 MNHNS and CDR2 SASEGT. This CDR3 spans 16 amino acids. V dropped 6 bases and J dropped 1; count of bases not matched to a gene: 2. As DNA, the CDR3 is TGTGCCAGCAGGGGACTAGCGGGAGTTTCCTACAATGAGCAGTTCTTC. Protein sequence: CASRGLAGVSYNEQFF.

This CDR3 reads CASSYSGGTQETQYF. The CDR3 region has the DNA TGTGCCAGCAGCTATAGCGGGGGGACACAAGAGACCCAGTACTTC. The chain has TRBV11-2 and TRBJ2-5; 10 bases align to TRBD2. CDR1 is SGHAT and CDR2 is FQNNGV in the germline V gene. This CDR3 spans 15 amino acids. Trimming removed 4 bases from V and 2 bases from J; junction bases left unmatched: 4.

This clonotype was counted only a few times. The gene calls are TRBV6-2 or TRBV6-3 and TRBJ2-1; D is perhaps TRBD1 (5 bases). In germline, CDR1 is MNHEY, CDR2 SVGEGT. This CDR3 region has 16 residues. The germline V and J ends were trimmed by 7 bases and 5 bases, with 21 bases remaining between them. CDR3 sequence: CASTNPGHEDDNEQFF. The CDR3 DNA sequence: TGTGCCAGCACCAACCCCGGACACGAGGATGACAATGAGCAGTTCTTC.

V usage is TRBV20-1 and J usage is TRBJ2-7; D is perhaps TRBD2 (6 bases). The CDR3 covers 15 residues. Germline V gene data show CDR1 as DFQATT and CDR2 as SNEGSKA (reference sequence). V shed 1 base and J shed 7 bases, with 20 bases lying between them. CDR3 loop: CSARGGGDPWGEQYF. As DNA, the CDR3 is TGCAGTGCTAGAGGGGGCGGGGACCCTTGGGGAGAGCAGTACTTC.

V and J are TRBV3-1 and TRBJ2-3, with D perhaps TRBD2 (5 bases). CDR1 and CDR2 from the germline V gene are LGHDT and YNNKEL (reference sequence). The ends were cut back, 1 base at V and 4 bases at J, with 12 bases in the middle. This CDR3 has 15 residues. CDR3: CASSQAPTRSDTQYF. For the CDR3, the DNA is TGTGCCAGCAGCCAAGCTCCTACTAGATCAGATACGCAGTATTTT.

The table lists this clonotype with a few counts. The rearrangement uses TRBV9 and TRBJ2-1, with 9 bases fitting TRBD2. Unmatched junction bases numbered 8, after V lost 0 bases and J lost 7 bases. Germline loops: CDR1 SGDLS, CDR2 YYNGEE. This CDR3 spans 16 amino acids. CDR3 nucleotides: TGTGCCAGCAGCGTAGGACCCGCGGGGGGGCAGAATGAGCAGTTCTTC. Translating gives CASSVGPAGGQNEQFF.